This T cell receptor (beta chain) was captured in a study of memory CD4+ T cells and cytomegalovirus serostatus. Study results and limitations: Each of around 69 CMV-associated TCRbeta sequences occurred in one to five individuals.

The sort gate was single viable CD3+CD4+CD8-CD45RO+ cells for memory CD4+ T cells. TCRdb's table, derived via immunoSEQ multiplex PCR, lists solely in-frame clones and lacks some. This sample has 40,000 to 55,000 clones, with about four fifths found just once. The CDR3 extends over 14 amino acids. The V gene end was trimmed by 5 bases and the J gene end by 9 bases; junction bases not matched to a gene: 8. Germline CDR1 reads MNHNY; CDR2 reads SVGAGI (reference sequence). A word on this clone: What it recognizes is unknown.

The sequencing sample was made of memory CD4+ T cells from blood. The TCR originated in an adult in good health and CMV-seronegative. The V call is TRBV6-6, the J call TRBJ1-5; 9 nucleotides line up with TRBD1. The CDR3 region is CASSRPGTGRPQHF. The CDR3 DNA is TGTGCCAGCAGTCGTCCCGGGACAGGGAGGCCCCAGCATTTT.